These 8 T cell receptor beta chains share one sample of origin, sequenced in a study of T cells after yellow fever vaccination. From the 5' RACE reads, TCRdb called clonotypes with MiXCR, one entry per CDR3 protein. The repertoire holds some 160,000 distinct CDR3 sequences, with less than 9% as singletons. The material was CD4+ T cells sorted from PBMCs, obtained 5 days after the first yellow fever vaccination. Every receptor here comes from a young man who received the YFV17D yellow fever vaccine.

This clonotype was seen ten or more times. As DNA, the CDR3 is TGTGCCAGCAGCCGACAGGCCTTTCAAGAGACCCAGTACTTC. Amino acids: CASSRQAFQETQYF. The chain combines TRBV7-2 with TRBJ2-5; D is possibly TRBD1 (6 bases). Trimming shortened V by 5 bases and J by 2 bases, and 12 bases separated the two germline ends. Germline V gene data show CDR1 as SGHTA and CDR2 as FQGNSA. CDR3 length equals 14 residues. Together with reference TRBV7-2 and TRBJ2-5, the CDR3 gives the full variable domain: GAGVSQSPSNKVTEKGKDVELRCDPISGHTALYWYRQSLGQGLEFLIYFQGNSAPDKSGLPSDRFSAERTGGSVSTLTIQRTQQEDSAVYLCASSRQAFQETQYFGPGTRLLVL.

CDR3 DNA sequence: TGTGCCAGCAGCTTAAGAGTTGCGGAGGGGGATACGCAGTATTTT. Its translation is CASSLRVAEGDTQYF. The rearrangement uses TRBV7-3 and TRBJ2-3, with D perhaps matching TRBD2 (6 bases). Deletions cut 1 base from V and 6 bases from J, with 14 bases between. Germline CDR1 is SGHTA and CDR2 is FQGTGA. CDR3 length: 15 amino acids.

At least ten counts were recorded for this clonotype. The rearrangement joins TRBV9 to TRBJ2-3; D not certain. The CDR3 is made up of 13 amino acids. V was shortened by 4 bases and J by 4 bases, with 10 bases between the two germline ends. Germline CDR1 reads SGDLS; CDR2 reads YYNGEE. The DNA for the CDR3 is TGTGCCAGCAGCCCCCTATTGGCAGATACGCAGTATTTT. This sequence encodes CASSPLLADTQYF.

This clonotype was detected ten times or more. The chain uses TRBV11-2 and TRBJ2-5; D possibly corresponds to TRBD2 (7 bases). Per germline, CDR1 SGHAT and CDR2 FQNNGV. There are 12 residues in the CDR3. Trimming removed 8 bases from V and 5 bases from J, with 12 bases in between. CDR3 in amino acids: CASRGAWETQYF. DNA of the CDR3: TGTGCCAGCCGGGGGGCGTGGGAGACCCAGTACTTC.

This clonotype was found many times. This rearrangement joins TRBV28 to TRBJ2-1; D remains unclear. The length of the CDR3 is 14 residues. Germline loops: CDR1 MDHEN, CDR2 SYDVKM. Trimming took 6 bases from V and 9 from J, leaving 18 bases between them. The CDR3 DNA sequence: TGTGCCAGCAGCAAGCCTTCTAGGACGTCTGAGCAGTTCTTC. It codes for CASSKPSRTSEQFF.

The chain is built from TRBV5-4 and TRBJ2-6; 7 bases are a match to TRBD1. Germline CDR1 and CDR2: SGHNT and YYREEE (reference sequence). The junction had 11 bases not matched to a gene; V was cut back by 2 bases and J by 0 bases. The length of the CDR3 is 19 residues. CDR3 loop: CASSFDAQGPTSGANVLTF. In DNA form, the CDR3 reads TGTGCCAGCAGCTTTGATGCACAGGGGCCGACCTCTGGGGCCAACGTCCTGACTTTC.

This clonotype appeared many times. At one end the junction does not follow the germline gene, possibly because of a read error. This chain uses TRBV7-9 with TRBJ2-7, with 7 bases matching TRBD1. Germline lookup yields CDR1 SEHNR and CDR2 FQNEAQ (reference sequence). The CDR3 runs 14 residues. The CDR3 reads CASSSIYPTGESSF. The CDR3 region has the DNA TGTGCCAGCAGCTCAATTTACCCCACAGGGGAATCTAGCTTC.

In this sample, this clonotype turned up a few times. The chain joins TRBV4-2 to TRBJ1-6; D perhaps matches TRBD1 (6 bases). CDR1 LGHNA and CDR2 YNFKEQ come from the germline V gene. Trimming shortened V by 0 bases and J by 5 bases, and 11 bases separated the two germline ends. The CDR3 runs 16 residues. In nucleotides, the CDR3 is TGTGCCAGCAGCCAAGAAGCACAGGGCCATAATTCACCCCTCCACTTT. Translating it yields CASSQEAQGHNSPLHF.